The clone carrying this T cell receptor (beta chain) was recorded a few times. Its specificity is unknown. The sample originates from a study of cytotoxic CD8 clonotypes in ibrutinib-treated CLL. Study background: The study recorded mean values of approximately 260,000 productive templates and approximately 90,000 productive rearrangements per sample. Study results and caveats: Collection times varied between progressing and sustained-remission patients. Baseline clonality, higher than in age-matched healthy donors, tracked circulating CD8+ T-cell counts.

The CDR3 loop spans 15 amino acids. Trimming cost V 4 bases and J 5 bases, with 20 bases left between them. Germline lookup yields CDR1 GTSNPN and CDR2 SVGIG (reference sequence). T cells were sequenced at a targeted depth of 1 in 200,000 to 1 in 1 million. Clones were read by immunoSEQ multiplex PCR, and TCRdb kept only the in-frame ones, dropping some. The table records around 200,000 clones, 65% to 80% of them present only once. The chain employs TRBV30 and TRBJ1-1, with D possibly TRBD1 on 5 matching bases. The sequencing used PBMCs, collected after 12 months of ibrutinib treatment. The sequence was collected from a human donor with chronic lymphocytic leukemia. The CDR3 bases are TGTGCCTGGACGCGGGGCATTACTTGGGGAACTGAAGCTTTCTTT. Translated: CAWTRGITWGTEAFF.